Below are 29 T cell receptor beta chains sequenced from a single sample in a study of cytomegalovirus exposure and HLA in healthy donors. PCR amplification relied on 60 Vbeta primers (plus 13 Jbeta primers). Only in-frame clones appear in the TCRdb table, and some are missing; sequencing was by immunoSEQ multiplex PCR. There are about 190,000 clones in the sample; about nine tenths occur only once, and more than 1% lies in the top ten. Source material: PBMCs. The receptors shown here come from a boy aged 2 to 10 in good health and CMV-seronegative.

The genes are TRBV6-1 and TRBJ2-5; TRBD1 might be the D (5 bases). The CDR3 totals 13 residues. CDR1 and CDR2 (germline): MNHNS, SASEGT. Trimming stripped 7 bases from V and 1 base from J, with 10 bases between. CDR3 bases: TGTGCCAGCACCCAAGGGGTCCAAGAGACCCAGTACTTC. Translation: CASTQGVQETQYF.

The chain employs TRBV28 and TRBJ2-1; 9 nucleotides match TRBD1. Per germline, CDR1 MDHEN and CDR2 SYDVKM. The CDR3 is 15 residues long. J gave up 6 bases and V 8 bases, and 11 bases lay outside the gene matches. The CDR3 loop is CASPPSTGGSNEQFF. CDR3 nucleotides: TGTGCCAGCCCCCCCTCGACAGGGGGTAGCAATGAGCAGTTCTTC.

V is TRBV5-1 and J is TRBJ2-5; D call uncertain. Germline V gene sequence: CDR1 SGHRS, CDR2 YFSETQ. The V end was cut by 3 bases, the J end by 4 bases, with 10 bases between. The CDR3 extends over 13 amino acids. The CDR3 nucleotides are TGCGCCAGCAGCTCCTCAGGTCCAGAGACCCAGTACTTC. Translation: CASSSSGPETQYF.

The chain has TRBV28 and TRBJ1-5; possible D gene TRBD1, 5 bases. Germline CDR1 is MDHEN and CDR2 is SYDVKM. There are 14 residues in the CDR3. Trimming took off 5 bases at V and 5 bases at J, with 13 bases between the two ends. The CDR3 sequence: CASSPRQIYQPQHF. The CDR3 DNA is TGTGCCAGCAGTCCTCGACAGATATATCAGCCCCAGCATTTT.

In this sample, this clone turned up once. The rearrangement uses TRBV6-1 and TRBJ1-1, with TRBD1 as a possible D gene (5 bases). Germline V gene lookup returns CDR1 MNHNS and CDR2 SASEGT. Trimming left V 7 bases short and J 2 bases short, with 14 bases between. This CDR3 comprises 14 residues. The CDR3 loop reads CASILLQGNTEAFF. The DNA of the CDR3 is TGTGCCAGCATTCTACTTCAGGGAAACACTGAAGCTTTCTTT.

V and J are TRBV28 and TRBJ2-5; 10 nucleotides agree with TRBD1. The CDR3 covers 17 residues. CDR1 and CDR2 (germline): MDHEN, SYDVKM. V shed 6 bases and J 5 bases; nucleotides not matched to a gene: 15. DNA of the CDR3: TGTGCCAGCAGACGACGCCCGGGACAGGGGATAGGGGAGACCCAGTACTTC. Its translation: CASRRRPGQGIGETQYF.

This clone was observed a single time. This chain joins TRBV30 and TRBJ2-7, with 9 bases aligning to TRBD2. CDR1 GTSNPN and CDR2 SVGIG come from the germline V gene (reference sequence). With V trimmed by 2 bases and J by 0 bases, 8 bases remained unmatched. The CDR3 loop spans 16 amino acids. CDR3 DNA sequence: TGTGCCTGGAGTTCTGGCGTAGCGGGAGTCTCCTACGAGCAGTACTTC. Translating gives CAWSSGVAGVSYEQYF.

CDR3: CASSLESRLESPLHF. CDR3 sequence (DNA): TGTGCCAGCAGTTTGGAGTCCAGATTGGAATCACCCCTCCACTTT. The chain recombines TRBV28 with TRBJ1-6; no reliable D call. This CDR3 region has 15 residues. V lost 3 bases to trimming and J lost 10 bases, with 16 bases between them. CDR1 is MDHEN and CDR2 is SYDVKM in the germline V gene.

The V and J genes are TRBV28 and TRBJ1-2; no clear D. Germline V gene data show CDR1 as MDHEN and CDR2 as SYDVKM. The CDR3 has 13 residues. The V and J ends lost 3 bases and 12 bases respectively, with 17 bases between them. The CDR3 nucleotides read TGTGCCAGCAGTTTCAGGACCCTGCGGGCTAACACCTTC. Translating it yields CASSFRTLRANTF.

V and J are TRBV5-4 and TRBJ2-5; 8 nucleotides match TRBD1. Germline CDR1 SGHNT, CDR2 YYREEE (reference sequence). V lost 3 bases and J lost 3; bases outside the gene matches: 10. This CDR3 has 16 residues. The CDR3: CASSSNGGQVEETQYF. CDR3 nucleotides: TGTGCCAGCAGCTCCAATGGGGGACAGGTTGAAGAGACCCAGTACTTC.

The chain couples TRBV20-1 to TRBJ1-2, with a weak D call TRBD1 (5 bases). Germline assignment: CDR1 DFQATT and CDR2 SNEGSKA (reference sequence). The CDR3 length is 11 residues. The CDR3: CRTAPNYGYTF. The CDR3 DNA sequence: TGCAGGACAGCCCCGAACTATGGCTACACCTTC.

This chain connects TRBV6-5 to TRBJ1-6; D may be TRBD1 (6 bases). The V and J ends lost 5 bases and 5 bases respectively, with 13 bases between them. The CDR3 contains 15 residues. The germline gives CDR1 MNHEY, CDR2 SVGAGI. The CDR3: CASSPWGLDNSPLHF. The CDR3 DNA follows: TGTGCCAGCAGTCCCTGGGGGCTGGATAATTCACCCCTCCACTTT.

This sequence joins TRBV7-3 and TRBJ2-2, with D uncertain. V was clipped by 1 base and J by 7 bases, with 7 bases between them. The germline V gene encodes CDR1 SGHTA and CDR2 FQGTGA. CDR3 length: 13 amino acids. The CDR3 DNA sequence: TGTGCCAGCAGCTTAAAGCGAAACGGGGAGCTGTTTTTT. Translating it yields CASSLKRNGELFF.

This clone was seen more than once but under ten times. CDR3 amino acids: CASSEGLAKIYEQYF. CDR3 DNA sequence: TGTGCCAGCAGTGAAGGACTAGCTAAGATCTACGAGCAGTACTTC. V usage is TRBV6-1 and J usage is TRBJ2-7, with 7 bases fitting TRBD2. Per the germline V gene, CDR1 is MNHNS and CDR2 is SASEGT. V lost 1 base, J lost 3 bases, and 6 bases stayed unmatched. The CDR3 runs 15 residues.

The gene calls are TRBV28 and TRBJ2-7; D is perhaps TRBD1 (6 bases). This CDR3 is built from 17 residues. CDR1 and CDR2 (germline): MDHEN, SYDVKM. V lost 2 bases to trimming and J lost 3 bases, with 20 bases between them. CDR3 in DNA: TGTGCCAGCAGTTTAAATAGGTTAGGGGGAGAGGTCTACGAGCAGTACTTC. Its protein product is CASSLNRLGGEVYEQYF.

The chain uses TRBV13 and TRBJ1-3; D ambiguous. V lost 5 bases and J 0 bases, leaving 14 bases between the germline ends. CDR1 is PRHDT, CDR2 FYEKMQ, per germline (reference sequence). This CDR3 has 16 amino acids. The CDR3 DNA reads as TGTGCCAGCAGCCCGCGAGGTCGGAACTCTGGAAACACCATATATTTT. This codes for CASSPRGRNSGNTIYF.

This clone was observed a handful of times. The rearrangement links TRBV29-1 to TRBJ1-1; D is possibly TRBD1 (6 bases). Germline V gene data show CDR1 as SQVTM and CDR2 as ANQGSEA. The CDR3 is 14 amino acids. V gave up 4 bases and J gave up 1 base, with 13 bases separating them. The DNA of the CDR3 is TGCAGCGTTGTGATTGGGGGCCCGAACACTGAAGCTTTCTTT. This sequence encodes CSVVIGGPNTEAFF.

This chain links TRBV5-4 with TRBJ2-5, with TRBD1 matching 10 bases. The CDR3 spans 15 residues. V was clipped by 4 bases and J by 2 bases; unmatched bases: 5. Germline values: CDR1 SGHNT, CDR2 YYREEE (reference sequence). The CDR3 protein is CASSRGGQGQETQYF. The CDR3 DNA reads TGTGCCAGCAGCCGCGGGGGACAGGGGCAAGAGACCCAGTACTTC.

The CDR3 nucleotides read TGTGCCATAGCAGGAGGGGCCTCTTACGAGCAGTACTTC. It is translated as CAIAGGASYEQYF. This chain links TRBV6-6 with TRBJ2-5; tentative D call: TRBD2 (6 bases). The J call may not be correct, given that the DNA end is closer to TRBJ2-7. Germline V gene lookup returns CDR1 MNHNY and CDR2 SVGAGI (reference sequence). The CDR3 extends over 13 amino acids.

This chain connects TRBV15 to TRBJ2-3; a weak D match, TRBD2 (6 bases). The V end was cut by 1 base, the J end by 4 bases, with 9 bases between. The CDR3 is made up of 14 amino acids. CDR1 and CDR2 (germline): LNHNV, YYDKDF (reference sequence). The CDR3 sequence is CATSRGGGSDTQYF. The CDR3 region has the DNA TGTGCCACCAGCAGAGGGGGAGGCTCAGATACGCAGTATTTT.

For this clone: The same CDR3 also results from other DNA sequences found in this sample. The V gene is TRBV7-9, the J gene TRBJ2-7; perhaps TRBD1 as D (7 bases). The CDR3 is made up of 15 amino acids. Germline CDR1 reads SEHNR; CDR2 reads FQNEAQ (reference sequence). Trimming cost V 5 bases and J 3 bases, with 17 bases left between them. The CDR3 DNA reads TGTGCCAGCAGCCCGGAGGGGACAGTGATCTACGAGCAGTACTTC. Its translation is CASSPEGTVIYEQYF.

On this clone: The CDR3 end shows no conserved phenylalanine or tryptophan, and so a read error is likely. V gene TRBV28 combines with J gene TRBJ1-3, with 11 bases fitting TRBD1. The CDR3 extends over 16 amino acids. V gave up 6 bases and J gave up 3 bases; unmatched junction bases: 7. The germline V gene has CDR1 MDHEN and CDR2 SYDVKM. CDR3 DNA sequence: TGTGCCAGCAGGGCGGACAGGGGGCATGGTGGAAACACCATATATTCT. This translates into CASRADRGHGGNTIYS.

This clone has more than one count but fewer than ten. J is TRBJ2-7 and V is TRBV6-1, with D possibly TRBD2 on 5 matching bases. Germline lookup yields CDR1 MNHNS and CDR2 SASEGT. V was clipped by 2 bases and J by 6 bases, with 17 bases between them. The CDR3 sequence is 15 residues long. The CDR3 nucleotides are TGTGCCAGCAGTGAAAGTCCAGGAGGATATTCCGAGCAGTACTTC. Translation: CASSESPGGYSEQYF.

The CDR3 region is CASSASGASFNYGYTF. The DNA for the CDR3 is TGTGCCAGCAGCGCATCAGGGGCCAGCTTTAACTATGGCTACACCTTC. The J gene is TRBJ1-2, the V gene TRBV7-9; a possible D gene is TRBD1 (6 bases). The germline V gene has CDR1 SEHNR and CDR2 FQNEAQ (reference sequence). The CDR3 contains 16 residues. The V end lost 5 bases, the J end lost 1 base, and 17 bases lay between the germline ends.

The gene calls are TRBV5-6 and TRBJ2-1; the D gene is possibly TRBD1 (5 bases). With 4 bases removed from V and 8 bases from J, the gap between germline ends came to 25 bases. Germline CDR1 SGHDT, CDR2 YYEEEE. This CDR3 contains 17 residues. CDR3 bases: TGTGCCAGCAGCACGGCCGTAGGGGCACCAAATCACGATGAGCAGTTCTTC. Translating gives CASSTAVGAPNHDEQFF.

The chain couples TRBV4-1 to TRBJ2-3; 13 bases are shared with TRBD2. The CDR3 runs to 19 residues. V trimming: 0 bases; J trimming: 1 base; junction bases outside the gene matches: 7. The germline gives CDR1 MGHRA, CDR2 YSYEKL. CDR3 coding DNA: TGCGCCAGCAGCCAAGATCAGACTAGCGGGGGGCCACGCACAGATACGCAGTATTTT. Encoded protein: CASSQDQTSGGPRTDTQYF.

The chain links TRBV12-5 to TRBJ2-1; 10 nucleotides agree with TRBD1. The CDR3 runs to 13 residues. Germline lookup yields CDR1 LGHNT and CDR2 FRNRAP. The V and J ends lost 5 bases and 8 bases, in that order; junction bases with no gene match: 3. DNA for the CDR3: TGTGCTAGTGGTAGGACAGGGGGGTATGAGCAGTTCTTC. It translates to CASGRTGGYEQFF.

This clone has just a few counts. V usage is TRBV6-5 and J usage is TRBJ2-6; D is unclear. The germline gives CDR1 MNHEY, CDR2 SVGAGI. The CDR3 has 16 amino acids. Deletions cut 1 base from V and 0 bases from J, with 7 bases between. The CDR3 DNA follows: TGTGCCAGCAGTTACTTTTCAGACTCTGGGGCCAACGTCCTGACTTTC. The encoded protein is CASSYFSDSGANVLTF.

This CDR3 is CASSGGTVNTEAFF. For the CDR3, the DNA is TGTGCCTCATCAGGCGGGACAGTTAACACTGAAGCTTTCTTT. This sequence joins TRBV6-1 and TRBJ1-1; TRBD1 agrees at 7 bases. Germline V gives CDR1 MNHNS, CDR2 SASEGT. This CDR3 has 14 amino acids. J gave up 2 bases and V 11 bases, and 11 bases lay outside the gene matches.